Listed here are 25 T cell receptor beta chains from one sample, sequenced in a study of CD8 T cells in Susac syndrome. Random hexamers primed reverse transcription of about 0.5 to 1 ug RNA. TCRdb re-called the immunoSEQ multiplex PCR reads through MiXCR, storing one row per CDR3 protein. The sample carries about 83,000 distinct CDR3 sequences, around 93% recorded once. Input material: CD8+ T cells from PBMCs. These receptors all stem from a human donor with Susac syndrome.

V usage is TRBV29-1 and J usage is TRBJ2-2, with D perhaps being TRBD1 or TRBD2 (5 bases each). Germline values: CDR1 SQVTM, CDR2 ANQGSEA. The CDR3 sequence is 13 residues long. Trimming cost V 4 bases and J 7 bases, with 13 bases left between them. The CDR3 reads CSVVDTSLGELFF. As DNA, the CDR3 is TGCAGCGTTGTGGACACTAGTCTCGGGGAGCTGTTTTTT.

This rearrangement joins TRBV3-1 to TRBJ2-1, with D possibly matching TRBD2 (6 bases). Trimming removed 1 base from V and 8 bases from J, with 15 bases in between. CDR3 length equals 15 residues. CDR1 is LGHDT, CDR2 YNNKEL, per germline (reference sequence). The CDR3 DNA reads TGTGCCAGCAGCCAAGCGCCGACTAGTTCCGATGAGCAGTTCTTC. Its protein is CASSQAPTSSDEQFF.

The chain is built from TRBV20-1 and TRBJ2-1; the match to TRBD2 covers 13 bases. This CDR3 region has 16 residues. V lost 0 bases and J lost 8; bases outside the gene matches: 7. Germline CDR1 and CDR2: DFQATT and SNEGSKA (reference sequence). CDR3 in amino acids: CSARDPGTSGMYEQFF. In DNA, the CDR3 is TGCAGTGCTAGAGATCCTGGGACTAGCGGGATGTATGAGCAGTTCTTC.

This chain links TRBV4-2 with TRBJ2-7; 11 bases align to TRBD2. Germline V lookup: CDR1 LGHNA, CDR2 YNFKEQ. The trim removed 2 bases at V and 7 bases at J, leaving 10 bases unmatched. The CDR3 has 16 residues. The CDR3 sequence: CASSQPPGTSGPEQYF. In nucleotides, the CDR3 is TGTGCCAGCAGCCAACCCCCGGGGACTAGCGGACCAGAGCAGTACTTC.

The V gene is TRBV25-1, the J gene TRBJ2-1; 9 bases match TRBD2. Germline CDR1 MGHDK, CDR2 SYGVNS. This CDR3 region has 16 residues. Trimming at V came to 2 bases and at J to 3 bases, leaving 5 bases not matched to a gene. The CDR3 nucleotides read TGTGCCAGCAGTGAACTAGCGGGATCCTACTACAATGAGCAGTTCTTC. Translating gives CASSELAGSYYNEQFF.

The chain carries TRBV12-3 or TRBV12-4 and TRBJ2-1; maybe TRBD1 (6 bases). The length of the CDR3 is 13 residues. V lost 10 bases to trimming and J lost 2 bases, with 12 bases between them. This CDR3 is CATIQGPYNEQFF. The DNA of the CDR3 is TGTGCCACCATACAGGGCCCCTACAATGAGCAGTTCTTC.

This sequence joins TRBV15 and TRBJ2-7; D is possibly TRBD1 or TRBD2 (5 bases each). Trimming took off 3 bases at V and 7 bases at J, with 16 bases between the two ends. The V gene's germline CDR1 is LNHNV and CDR2 YYDKDF (reference sequence). There are 14 residues in the CDR3. CDR3 sequence (DNA): TGTGCCACCAGCAGGACACGGGACCTTAATGAGCAGTACTTC. This translates into CATSRTRDLNEQYF.

The chain recombines TRBV20-1 with TRBJ2-5; tentatively, D is TRBD1 (5 bases). In germline, CDR1 is DFQATT, CDR2 SNEGSKA (reference sequence). Trimming left V 3 bases short and J 3 bases short, with 11 bases between. This CDR3 region has 13 residues. CDR3 nucleotides: TGCAGTGCTAGGACAGAAGGGGAAGAGACCCAGTACTTC. Translating gives CSARTEGEETQYF.

The V call is TRBV30, the J call TRBJ2-2; unclear D gene. The germline V gene has CDR1 GTSNPN and CDR2 SVGIG (reference sequence). V lost 4 bases to trimming and J lost 0 bases, with 3 bases between them. There are 12 residues in the CDR3. The CDR3 protein is CAWIANTGELFF. As DNA, the CDR3 is TGTGCCTGGATCGCGAACACCGGGGAGCTGTTTTTT.

The V call is TRBV6-2 or TRBV6-3, the J call TRBJ1-5; D is uncertain. The germline V gene has CDR1 MNHEY and CDR2 SVGEGT. V was cut by 4 bases and J by 2 bases, with 12 bases left in between. The CDR3 spans 15 residues. CDR3 amino acids: CASSLHAVGNQPQHF. The CDR3 region has the DNA TGTGCCAGCAGTTTACACGCTGTGGGCAATCAGCCCCAGCATTTT.

The chain couples TRBV5-4 to TRBJ2-7; no definite D call. The V end lost 2 bases, the J end lost 5 bases, and 20 bases lay between the germline ends. Per germline, CDR1 SGHNT and CDR2 YYREEE (reference sequence). This CDR3 is 16 amino acids long. The CDR3, as DNA: TGTGCCAGCAGCTTCGGTGAGGCGGTGGGTAAGGACGAGCAGTACTTC. Protein sequence: CASSFGEAVGKDEQYF.

On this clonotype itself: Compared with germline, one end of the junction differs, possibly owing to a read error. This chain links TRBV28 with TRBJ2-3; D unclear. The CDR3 loop spans 21 amino acids. Germline V lookup: CDR1 MDHEN, CDR2 SYDVKM. The CDR3 coding sequence is TGTGCCAGCAGATTATTCACATTGGGAACTCCTATGATCTTCAGCACAGATACGCAGTATTTT. This gives the protein CASRLFTLGTPMIFSTDTQYF.

V is TRBV29-1 and J is TRBJ1-3; D is possibly TRBD1 (6 bases). Germline-derived CDR1 and CDR2 are SQVTM and ANQGSEA. Between the trimmed V and J ends, which lost 7 bases and 4 bases, there was a span of 14 bases. The CDR3 loop spans 13 amino acids. The CDR3 sequence: CSGLQGIGNTIYF. In nucleotides, the CDR3 is TGCAGCGGGTTACAGGGTATCGGAAACACCATATATTTT.

The chain has TRBV20-1 and TRBJ2-1; TRBD1 agrees at 9 bases. Germline-derived CDR1 and CDR2 are DFQATT and SNEGSKA (reference sequence). Trimming cost V 6 bases and J 8 bases; bases outside gene matches: 11. The CDR3 loop spans 14 amino acids. In DNA, the CDR3 is TGCAGTGCCCCCGCCGGGACAGGGTCCCATGAGCAGTTCTTC. Translated, it gives CSAPAGTGSHEQFF.

CDR3 region: CASKRGQTQYF. CDR3 coding DNA: TGTGCCAGCAAGCGGGGACAGACCCAGTACTTC. The J gene is TRBJ2-5, the V gene TRBV25-1, with 7 bases aligning to TRBD2. This CDR3 region has 11 residues. Trimming at V came to 7 bases and at J to 6 bases, leaving 2 bases not matched to a gene. CDR1 is MGHDK and CDR2 is SYGVNS in the germline V gene.

The CDR3 DNA reads TGCAGCGTTGAACTGGGACAAGCCTACGAGCAGTACTTC. It encodes CSVELGQAYEQYF. The chain carries TRBV29-1 and TRBJ2-7; the D gene is possibly TRBD1 (6 bases). The CDR3 totals 13 residues. Trimming took 2 bases from V and 2 from J, leaving 10 bases between them. Looked up from germline, CDR1 is SQVTM and CDR2 is ANQGSEA.

This sequence joins TRBV5-6 and TRBJ2-3, with 7 nucleotides matching TRBD2. The CDR3 covers 17 residues. Germline lookup yields CDR1 SGHDT and CDR2 YYEEEE. V lost 4 bases, J lost 5 bases, and 16 bases stayed unmatched. The chain's CDR3 is CASSTQSGTVRGDTQYF. CDR3 DNA sequence: TGTGCCAGCAGCACGCAAAGCGGGACCGTTAGGGGAGATACGCAGTATTTT.

The chain joins TRBV29-1 to TRBJ1-1; D uncertain. V lost 5 bases to trimming and J lost 5 bases, with 6 bases between them. Germline lookup yields CDR1 SQVTM and CDR2 ANQGSEA. CDR3 size: 10 residues. Here the CDR3 reads CSVSGTEAFF. The CDR3 nucleotides are TGCAGCGTTAGCGGGACTGAAGCTTTCTTT.

This clonotype showed up just once. This chain connects TRBV27 to TRBJ1-1; TRBD1 aligns across 7 bases. V lost 6 bases and J lost 8; bases outside the gene matches: 18. CDR1 MNHEY and CDR2 SMNVEV come from the germline V gene (reference sequence). The CDR3 is 16 residues long. The CDR3 region is CASRPGGDSPEWEAFF. The CDR3 DNA sequence: TGTGCCAGCAGGCCTGGGGGGGACAGCCCAGAATGGGAAGCTTTCTTT.

This rearrangement joins TRBV19 to TRBJ1-1, with 8 bases matching TRBD1. Germline V gene sequence: CDR1 LNHDA, CDR2 SQIVND (reference sequence). V lost 7 bases to trimming and J lost 5 bases; unmatched junction nucleotides: 3. CDR3 length: 12 amino acids. The CDR3 protein is CASKTGVTEAFF. The CDR3, as DNA: TGTGCCAGTAAGACAGGGGTAACTGAAGCTTTCTTT.

V and J are TRBV20-1 and TRBJ2-3; D call uncertain. V was pared by 3 bases and J by 4 bases, with 5 bases between. This CDR3 region has 11 residues. Germline V CDR1 and CDR2: DFQATT, SNEGSKA (reference sequence). In DNA, the CDR3 is TGCAGTGCTAGGTCCCCAGATACGCAGTATTTT. Translating it yields CSARSPDTQYF.

This sequence joins TRBV5-1 and TRBJ2-7; D unresolved. Per the germline V gene, CDR1 is SGHRS and CDR2 is YFSETQ. V gave up 4 bases and J gave up 2 bases, with 28 bases separating them. This CDR3 has 19 residues. The CDR3 region is CASSPNELKDGPSAYEQYF. In nucleotides, the CDR3 is TGCGCCAGCAGCCCCAACGAACTAAAGGACGGTCCCAGCGCCTACGAGCAGTACTTC.

The J gene is TRBJ2-7, the V gene TRBV5-4; D is perhaps TRBD2 (5 bases). CDR3 length equals 12 residues. CDR1 and CDR2 from the germline V gene are SGHNT and YYREEE (reference sequence). V was trimmed by 4 bases and J by 2 bases, leaving 7 bases between them. The CDR3 sequence: CASSIGTYEQYF. CDR3 DNA sequence: TGTGCCAGCAGCATCGGGACCTACGAGCAGTACTTC.

The chain combines TRBV29-1 with TRBJ2-5, with TRBD1 matching 7 bases. CDR1 and CDR2 (germline): SQVTM, ANQGSEA. The V segment lost 2 bases and the J segment 7 bases; nucleotides outside the gene matches: 10. This CDR3 contains 14 residues. The CDR3 region has the DNA TGCAGCGTTGAAATCATTGGACAGGTAGCGACCCAGTACTTC. It codes for CSVEIIGQVATQYF. The variable domain in full, completed from reference TRBV29-1 and TRBJ2-5, reads SAVISQKPSRDICQRGTSLTIQCQVDSQVTMMFWYRQQPGQSLTLIATANQGSEATYESGFVIDKFPISRPNLTFSTLTVSNMSPEDSSIYLCSVEIIGQVATQYFGPGTRLLVL.

V is TRBV28 and J is TRBJ1-1; tentatively, D is TRBD1 (6 bases). Germline V CDR1 and CDR2: MDHEN, SYDVKM. V was shortened by 11 bases and J by 4 bases, with 17 bases between the two germline ends. The CDR3 loop spans 13 amino acids. CDR3 region: CASQGSLRTEAFF. In nucleotides, the CDR3 is TGTGCCTCTCAGGGGAGCCTGCGCACTGAAGCTTTCTTT.